A selection of T cell receptor beta chains follows, all from one sample in a study of blood T cell repertoires in COVID-19. This table comes from immunoSEQ multiplex PCR, and its TCRdb copy is limited to in-frame clones, with some not included. The data show about 200,000 clones, around 80% seen once. The material sequenced was peripheral blood. The origin of the receptors is an elderly woman with COVID-19, enrolled during active disease. The CDR3 runs from the conserved cysteine through the conserved F or W. The D gene is left open where the match is weak. Where a row states a size, it is once, few, many or the class of an expanded clone; other rows omit it.

v_gene: TRBV5-8; j_gene: TRBJ2-2; d_gene: .; len: 14; abundance: .; CDR3nt: TGTGCCAGCAGCTTGGTCCGGAACACCGGGGAGCTGTTTTTT; CDR3aa: CASSLVRNTGELFF
v_gene: TRBV5-1; j_gene: TRBJ1-2; d_gene: TRBD1; len: 16; abundance: once; CDR3nt: TGCGCCAGCAGCTTCTCAACAGGGGGATTACGCTATGGCTACACCTTC; CDR3aa: CASSFSTGGLRYGYTF
v_gene: TRBV20-1; j_gene: TRBJ2-1; d_gene: .; len: 11; abundance: .; CDR3nt: TGCAGTGCCAGTCGTACTTTCGAGCAGTTCTTC; CDR3aa: CSASRTFEQFF
v_gene: TRBV7-8; j_gene: TRBJ1-4; d_gene: TRBD1; len: 14; abundance: .; CDR3nt: TGTGCCAGCAGCCCCGGGACAGGGAGGACAAAACTGTTTTTT; CDR3aa: CASSPGTGRTKLFF
v_gene: TRBV19; j_gene: TRBJ2-2; d_gene: .; len: 14; abundance: .; CDR3nt: TGTGCCAGTAGCCCTAGCGCTAACACCGGGGAGCTGTTTTTT; CDR3aa: CASSPSANTGELFF
v_gene: TRBV3-1/TRBV3-2; j_gene: TRBJ2-1; d_gene: TRBD2; len: 15; abundance: .; CDR3nt: TGTGCCAGCAAACCCCTAGCGGGCCTAGGGAATGAGCAGTTCTTC; CDR3aa: CASKPLAGLGNEQFF
v_gene: TRBV18; j_gene: TRBJ2-3; d_gene: .; len: 14; abundance: .; CDR3nt: TGTGCCAGCTCCCAGGCCAATGGCACAGATACGCAGTATTTT; CDR3aa: CASSQANGTDTQYF
v_gene: TRBV28; j_gene: TRBJ1-4; d_gene: .; len: 13; abundance: .; CDR3nt: TGTGCCAGCAGAACTACCACTCCTGAAAAACTGTTTTTT; CDR3aa: CASRTTTPEKLFF
v_gene: TRBV19; j_gene: TRBJ2-5; d_gene: .; len: 15; abundance: .; CDR3nt: TGTGCCAGTAGTACCCCCCGGGGGGCTACGGAGACCCAGTACTTC; CDR3aa: CASSTPRGATETQYF
v_gene: TRBV2; j_gene: TRBJ2-3; d_gene: TRBD1; len: 14; abundance: .; CDR3nt: TGTGCCAGCAGTGAGCAGGGGGCAGAAGATACGCAGTATTTT; CDR3aa: CASSEQGAEDTQYF
v_gene: TRBV7-9; j_gene: TRBJ2-5; d_gene: .; len: 15; abundance: once; CDR3nt: TGTGCCAGCATTGGAGGGGGGGCCCCCCAAGAGACCCAGTACTTC; CDR3aa: CASIGGGAPQETQYF
v_gene: TRBV25-1; j_gene: TRBJ1-6; d_gene: TRBD1; len: 15; abundance: .; CDR3nt: TGTGCCAGCAGTGAGCCCGGGACAGGGGGGTCACCCCTCCACTTT; CDR3aa: CASSEPGTGGSPLHF
v_gene: TRBV6-5; j_gene: TRBJ1-2; d_gene: .; len: 14; abundance: .; CDR3nt: TGTGCCAGCAGCCTGGGGAGGCATAACTATGGCTACACCTTC; CDR3aa: CASSLGRHNYGYTF
v_gene: TRBV23-1; j_gene: TRBJ1-5; d_gene: .; len: 12; abundance: few; CDR3nt: TGCGCCAGCAGGGAGGGGCATCAGCCCCAGCATTTT; CDR3aa: CASREGHQPQHF
v_gene: TRBV3-1/TRBV3-2; j_gene: TRBJ1-5; d_gene: .; len: 14; abundance: .; CDR3nt: TGTGCCAGCAGCGGAGGGTATAGCAATCAGCCCCAGCATTTT; CDR3aa: CASSGGYSNQPQHF
v_gene: TRBV9; j_gene: TRBJ1-2; d_gene: TRBD1; len: 15; abundance: .; CDR3nt: TGTGCCAGCAGCCTAGGGGGCAGGAACGCCTATGGCTACACCTTC; CDR3aa: CASSLGGRNAYGYTF
v_gene: TRBV5-6; j_gene: TRBJ2-7; d_gene: .; len: 13; abundance: once; CDR3nt: TGTGCCAGCAGCCTAGGAGACCCTCGCGAGCAGTACTTC; CDR3aa: CASSLGDPREQYF
v_gene: TRBV28; j_gene: TRBJ1-2; d_gene: .; len: 14; abundance: .; CDR3nt: TGTGCCAGCAGTTACCCGACAGCACCCTATGGCTACACCTTC; CDR3aa: CASSYPTAPYGYTF
v_gene: TRBV15; j_gene: TRBJ2-5; d_gene: .; len: 16; abundance: .; CDR3nt: TGTGCCACCAGCAGAGATCTGGGGGGGCGAGGAGAGACCCAGTACTTC; CDR3aa: CATSRDLGGRGETQYF
v_gene: TRBV9; j_gene: TRBJ2-1; d_gene: TRBD2; len: 16; abundance: .; CDR3nt: TGTGCCAGCAGCGCGGGAGGGACTAGCGGGGGGAATGAGCAGTTCTTC; CDR3aa: CASSAGGTSGGNEQFF
v_gene: TRBV6-5; j_gene: TRBJ1-2; d_gene: .; len: 16; abundance: .; CDR3nt: TGTGCCAGCAGTTACTCGAGGGAGCTTGTCCCCTATGGCTACACCTTC; CDR3aa: CASSYSRELVPYGYTF
v_gene: TRBV18; j_gene: TRBJ1-2; d_gene: TRBD1; len: 13; abundance: .; CDR3nt: TGTGCCAGCTCCGCCCGACAGGGGGACGGCTACACCTTC; CDR3aa: CASSARQGDGYTF
v_gene: TRBV7-9; j_gene: TRBJ2-1; d_gene: .; len: 15; abundance: few; CDR3nt: TGTGCCAGCACCTTAGGAACTATCGCATCGAATGAGCAGTTCTTC; CDR3aa: CASTLGTIASNEQFF
v_gene: TRBV28; j_gene: TRBJ2-2; d_gene: .; len: 13; abundance: .; CDR3nt: TGTGCCAGCAGGCGGGTCTCGACCGGGGAGCTGTTTTTT; CDR3aa: CASRRVSTGELFF
v_gene: TRBV15; j_gene: TRBJ1-2; d_gene: .; len: 13; abundance: .; CDR3nt: TGTGCCACCTCCGGGGTTCCTAACTATGGCTACACCTTC; CDR3aa: CATSGVPNYGYTF
v_gene: TRBV24-1; j_gene: TRBJ2-1; d_gene: TRBD2; len: 15; abundance: .; CDR3nt: TGTGCCACCAGTGGACTAGCGGGAGGGCCTGCTGAGCAGTTCTTC; CDR3aa: CATSGLAGGPAEQFF
v_gene: TRBV9; j_gene: TRBJ1-6; d_gene: .; len: 13; abundance: .; CDR3nt: TGTGCCAGCAGCGCAGTCGGGGATTCACCCCTCCACTTT; CDR3aa: CASSAVGDSPLHF
v_gene: TRBV4-1; j_gene: TRBJ1-3; d_gene: TRBD1; len: 17; abundance: .; CDR3nt: TGCGCCAGCAGCCAAGACCCGACAGGGGCTAATGGAAACACCATATATTTT; CDR3aa: CASSQDPTGANGNTIYF